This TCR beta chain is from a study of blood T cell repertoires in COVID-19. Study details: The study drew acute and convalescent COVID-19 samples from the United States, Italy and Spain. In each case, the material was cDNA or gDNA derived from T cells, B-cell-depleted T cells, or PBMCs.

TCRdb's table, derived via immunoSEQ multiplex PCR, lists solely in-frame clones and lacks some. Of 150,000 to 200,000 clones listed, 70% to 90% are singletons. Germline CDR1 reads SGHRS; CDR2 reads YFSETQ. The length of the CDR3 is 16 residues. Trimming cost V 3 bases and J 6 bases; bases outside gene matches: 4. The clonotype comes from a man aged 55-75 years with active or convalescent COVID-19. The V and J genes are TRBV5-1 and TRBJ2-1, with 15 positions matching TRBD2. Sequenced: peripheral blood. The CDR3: CASSWAGLAGGNEQFF. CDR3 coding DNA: TGCGCCAGCAGCTGGGCGGGACTAGCGGGGGGCAATGAGCAGTTCTTC.